Listed below are T cell receptor beta chains from one sample, sequenced in a study of blood T cell dynamics during melanoma immunotherapy. Sequencing used immunoSEQ multiplex PCR; TCRdb keeps in-frame clones, though not all of them. The sample holds approximately 10,000 clones, roughly nine tenths seen once. Specimen: blood, collected from a patient treated with checkpoint blockade. The receptors stem from a human donor with melanoma. The CDR3 runs from the conserved cysteine through the conserved F or W. Each record gives: V gene, CDR3 protein.

v_gene: TRBV25-1; CDR3aa: CASSGDTDTQYF
v_gene: TRBV29-1; CDR3aa: CSVSPGDPSTDTQYF
v_gene: TRBV5-1; CDR3aa: CASSPPGSEAFF
v_gene: TRBV4-2; CDR3aa: CASSQQRNRGPIYF
v_gene: TRBV2; CDR3aa: CASTKGGRSNQPQHF
v_gene: TRBV25-1; CDR3aa: CASSGPGTGRTDTQYF
v_gene: TRBV25-1; CDR3aa: CASSEWGSNEKLFF
v_gene: TRBV19; CDR3aa: CATAYVAGANVLTF
v_gene: TRBV5-1; CDR3aa: CASSQGHSSGANVLTF
v_gene: TRBV6-5; CDR3aa: CASSYEGRKGSSPLHF
v_gene: TRBV19; CDR3aa: CASILQGANTEAFF
v_gene: TRBV7-8; CDR3aa: CASSLYRGATYNEQFF
v_gene: TRBV5-5; CDR3aa: CASSLAGIAGNEQFF
v_gene: TRBV6-1; CDR3aa: CASSSRRGWYGYTF
v_gene: TRBV19; CDR3aa: CASSRFPDTEAFF
v_gene: TRBV11-2; CDR3aa: CASSLRYEQYF
v_gene: TRBV19; CDR3aa: CASSIRDSNQPQHF
v_gene: TRBV2; CDR3aa: CASSEGVARGGETQYF
v_gene: TRBV5-4; CDR3aa: CASTSGTSWVTEQFF
v_gene: TRBV28; CDR3aa: CASTLRGQPYARSGNTIYF
v_gene: TRBV19; CDR3aa: CASSIGDYNEQFF
v_gene: TRBV19; CDR3aa: CASSPSDIQPQHF
v_gene: TRBV11-2; CDR3aa: CASSLVREVHEQYF
v_gene: TRBV4-1; CDR3aa: CASSPGLAGLYDNQETQYF
v_gene: TRBV9; CDR3aa: CASSVTISSSYNEQFF
v_gene: TRBV4-3; CDR3aa: CASSHLGTGGGEQFF
v_gene: TRBV9; CDR3aa: CASSPPSEDTQYF
v_gene: TRBV19; CDR3aa: CASSIDRGDHQPQHF
v_gene: TRBV7-2; CDR3aa: CASSQTSGRGGDTQYF
v_gene: TRBV7-2; CDR3aa: CASSQGAGQPQHF
v_gene: TRBV7-2; CDR3aa: CASSVGGPKETQYF
v_gene: TRBV29-1; CDR3aa: CSVFGQGRDEQFF
v_gene: TRBV7-2; CDR3aa: CASSKGTAGNQPQHF
v_gene: TRBV5-6; CDR3aa: CASIPAGGTGDSEAFF
v_gene: TRBV27; CDR3aa: CASSLGDSATEAFF
v_gene: TRBV7-8; CDR3aa: CASSRGLVGGVGSDTQYF